These T cell receptor beta chains were read from a single sample in a study of blood T cell repertoires in COVID-19. Method: immunoSEQ multiplex PCR; TCRdb's copy keeps in-frame clones and lacks some. The sample lists roughly 250,000 clones, about 80% seen once, with 3% to 4% in the top ten. The sample consisted of PBMCs or T cells enriched from blood (not recorded which). These receptors were taken from a woman aged 40 to 50 who had been exposed to COVID-19. Both conserved end residues are part of each CDR3. D genes are given only for firm matches.

V gene: TRBV5-4
J gene: TRBJ1-2
D gene: NA
CDR3 DNA: TGTGCCAGCAGCCCTGGGGCGGATGGCTACACCTTC
CDR3 protein: CASSPGADGYTF

V gene: TRBV6-5
J gene: TRBJ2-7
D gene: TRBD1
CDR3 DNA: TGTGCCAGCACGAGGACAGGGGAAAGCGAGCAGTACTTC
CDR3 protein: CASTRTGESEQYF

V gene: TRBV5-6
J gene: TRBJ1-2
D gene: NA
CDR3 DNA: TGTGCCAGCGAGCAGGGTAACTATGGCTACACCTTC
CDR3 protein: CASEQGNYGYTF

V gene: TRBV14
J gene: TRBJ2-7
D gene: TRBD2
CDR3 DNA: TGTGCCAGCAGCCAAGCTAGCGGGGGGGCAGGCGCCTACGAGCAGTACTTC
CDR3 protein: CASSQASGGAGAYEQYF

V gene: TRBV6-5
J gene: TRBJ2-1
D gene: NA
CDR3 DNA: TGTGCCAGCAGCCCCGATAGCTCCTACAATGAGCAGTTCTTC
CDR3 protein: CASSPDSSYNEQFF

V gene: TRBV27
J gene: TRBJ1-1
D gene: NA
CDR3 DNA: TGTGCCAGCAGTTTGGCAATCGCGAACACTGAAGCTTTCTTT
CDR3 protein: CASSLAIANTEAFF

V gene: TRBV29-1
J gene: TRBJ2-5
D gene: NA
CDR3 DNA: TGCAGCGTTGCGCACGTTTTAGCCCCGGGAGAGACCCAGTACTTC
CDR3 protein: CSVAHVLAPGETQYF

V gene: TRBV9
J gene: TRBJ1-2
D gene: TRBD1
CDR3 DNA: TGTGCCAGCAGCGTAGGAATCGGACAGGACTATGGCTACACCTTC
CDR3 protein: CASSVGIGQDYGYTF

V gene: TRBV27
J gene: TRBJ1-1
D gene: NA
CDR3 DNA: TGTGCCAGCAGTTTATCAAGAGGTCTTGAAGCTTTCTTT
CDR3 protein: CASSLSRGLEAFF

V gene: TRBV3-1/TRBV3-2
J gene: TRBJ2-5
D gene: TRBD2
CDR3 DNA: TGTGCCAGCAGCCAAGGGAACACTCTAGCGGGGGGGACAGAGACCCAGTACTTC
CDR3 protein: CASSQGNTLAGGTETQYF

V gene: TRBV3-1/TRBV3-2
J gene: TRBJ2-1
D gene: NA
CDR3 DNA: TGTGCCAGCAGCCAAGCTGAGACTGTTTTGAATGAGCAGTTCTTC
CDR3 protein: CASSQAETVLNEQFF

V gene: TRBV29-1
J gene: TRBJ1-5
D gene: NA
CDR3 DNA: TGCAGCGTCATAGAGGTCTCTGGGCAGCCCCAGCATTTT
CDR3 protein: CSVIEVSGQPQHF

V gene: TRBV7-8
J gene: TRBJ1-1
D gene: NA
CDR3 DNA: TGTGCCAGCAGCCTCACCCAGGCGAACACTGAAGCTTTCTTT
CDR3 protein: CASSLTQANTEAFF

V gene: TRBV19
J gene: TRBJ1-6
D gene: TRBD1
CDR3 DNA: TGTGCCAGTAAGGGTGACAGGGGTAATTCACCCCTCCACTTT
CDR3 protein: CASKGDRGNSPLHF

V gene: TRBV18
J gene: TRBJ1-2
D gene: NA
CDR3 DNA: TGTGCCAGCTCACCTAGTAGGGGTGACAGTAACTATGGCTACACCTTC
CDR3 protein: CASSPSRGDSNYGYTF

V gene: TRBV5-1
J gene: TRBJ2-2
D gene: TRBD1
CDR3 DNA: TGCGCCACCAAGGGGACAGGGGGTGATACCGGGGAGCTGTTTTTT
CDR3 protein: CATKGTGGDTGELFF